The present T cell receptor (beta chain) was sequenced within a study of T cell repertoires in cytomegalovirus infection. For the study at large: Matching HLA type, along with CMV infection, was indicated by public TCR beta signatures. Broader study findings: People with CMV and the relevant HLA were identified by cumulative public TCR beta family frequency. There were HLA-C-restricted CMV-specific TCR beta clonotypes dominating the ex vivo response.

Each CDR3 protein gets one entry after TCRdb re-called the reads with MiXCR. The data hold 350,000 to 450,000 distinct CDR3 sequences, with 15% to 20% observed a single time. V dropped 1 base and J dropped 1 base, with 11 bases sitting between them. Germline V gives CDR1 LGHNA, CDR2 YNFKEQ. This CDR3 has 17 residues. About this clonotype itself: The antigen is not known.

The specimen sequenced was PBMCs. The chain carries TRBV4-2 and TRBJ2-6; tentatively, D is TRBD2 (6 bases). The clonotype comes from a human donor in good health (CMV status not recorded). Some clones in this sample may be carry-over from other donors' samples. For the CDR3, the DNA is TGTGCCAGCAGCCAAGCCGCGGGGATTTCTGGGGCCAACGTCCTGACTTTC. It yields the protein CASSQAAGISGANVLTF.